This TCR beta chain was identified in a study of beta chain features in type 1 diabetes listed by TCRdb under 2018. With respect to the entire study: Mean age, gender distribution, total cell number and subset yield were not different between patients and healthy donors. Across all samples, some 99 million sorted cells were examined, and cell number per subset correlated strongly with RNA yield. In the study, TCRB repertoires of sorted circulating CD4+ T cell subsets from recently diagnosed type 1 diabetes patients were compared with those of matched healthy donors. Regulatory and stem cell-like memory subsets were isolated from only 8 patients and about 8 healthy donors, whereas naive and central memory subsets came from all 30 or so donors.

The entire amount of isolated RNA was reverse transcribed using the High Capacity cDNA Reverse Transcription Kit, so the sequenced TCRB transcripts were expressed ones. Naive, central memory and regulatory T cell samples underwent deep immunoSEQ sequencing, averaging about 3.3 million total reads per sample. Sorted cells were lysed in RLT buffer, and RNA was extracted using DNase-treated RNeasy Micro or Mini kits according to cell number. Each cell subset was processed on its own to prevent cross-contamination, while patient and healthy donor samples were processed together. The immunoSEQ multiplex PCR was used to amplify TCRB sequences from cDNA, yielding 87-bp fragments that span the CDR3 region. Sequencing of the amplicons was done on the Illumina HiSeq platform. From the authors' description of their analysis: Synthetic template baselines were used to correct PCR bias computationally, reads within Hamming distance 2 were collapsed, and singletons that could not be merged were discarded. Reads were aligned to IMGT to assign V, D and J genes, CDR3 length, and insertions or deletions at six rearrangement sites. Within each subset, clonotype counts were normalized to sorted cell number, and only after that were true diversity and Gini coefficients computed with the tcR R package. The overlap coefficient, calculated on TCRB nucleotide sequences, was used to measure repertoire sharing. Sourced from immuneACCESS, this table was stored by TCRdb with only in-frame sequences that have V and J called. A share of the clones is absent; for the studies checked, an unresolved V gene accounts for under half, and the remainder has no known explanation. The V and J calls and clone size come from that table; D and trimming were worked out from the DNA. The sample data list 140,000 to 150,000 clones, and under 60% of these were observed just once. The top ten clonotypes cover 0.35% to 0.5% of the sample.

The CDR3 covers 16 residues, taking in both the cysteine and the phenylalanine. Solely the CDR3 DNA is kept, with 48 bases framed from the first base. V and J are trimmed by 1 base and 1 base, and the gene matches miss 5 bases of the junction. Via the germline V gene, CDR1 is SGHDT and CDR2 YYEEEE. This clone was seen just once. Its antigen specificity is not known. No base qualities exist here, and no much larger clone lies one base off it. Overall results and qualifications from the work: Naive, central memory and regulatory TCRB repertoires appeared more similar among patients than among healthy donors. Because cDNA was sequenced instead of genomic DNA, activated cells with high expression could be over-represented, although the groups did not differ in activation or CD3 levels. At VDJ recombination sites, patients with type 1 diabetes made fewer insertions and deleted more nucleotides, a pattern implying thymic rearrangement abnormalities. Only small numbers of individuals were included in the HLA sub-analyses, which left unresolved whether HLA type had any influence on TCRB rearrangement. Type 1 diabetes patients showed a moderate but significant shortening of TCRB CDR3 length in all four CD4+ subsets. PCR might favor shorter templates, but patient and control samples were amplified and corrected together, so any skew would affect both groups equally.

Each donor gave one peripheral blood draw, averaging approximately 110 mL, which was collected into heparinised tubes. A BD FACSAria II and a panel including CD45RO, CCR7, CD25, CD127, CD95 and CD27 were used to sort naive, central memory, regulatory and stem cell-like memory CD4+ T cells. Purity was above 95% for every sorted population. Right away, PBMCs were isolated by Lymphoprep density gradient centrifugation and were stained directly, with no culture step. So that batch effects would be minimized, each experiment stained and sorted samples in pairs, pairing one healthy donor with one patient.

This chain joins TRBV5-6 to TRBJ2-1; 7 bases in between match TRBD1. The sequence was obtained from a man between 18 and 35 years old in good health. Sequences were obtained from Tregs from blood. Taken with the paper, the label for cell subset or site translates to: regulatory CD4+ T cells. This receptor carries the CDR3 CASSLRGGASYNEQFF. The base sequence is TGTGCCAGCAGCTTGAGAGGGGGCGCGTCCTACAATGAGCAGTTCTTC.